This T cell receptor beta chain was documented in a study of neurological immune-mediated disorders. Study details: Relapsing-remitting disease was seen in 31 of the 34 multiple sclerosis patients, and secondary progressive disease was seen in 3.

MiXCR was run by TCRdb on the 5' RACE reads, yielding one entry per CDR3 protein. The sample carries approximately 100,000 distinct CDR3 sequences, about 3.8% recorded once. In this sample, this clonotype turned up many times. This CDR3 is built from 11 residues. Germline lookup yields CDR1 GTSNPN and CDR2 SVGIG (reference sequence). Trimming removed 7 bases at V and 2 bases at J, with 8 bases between. The chain uses TRBV30 and TRBJ1-2, with D hard to call. This clonotype was sampled from a woman in her late teens or twenties with multiple sclerosis. Material for sequencing was PBMCs. CDR3 amino acids: CASERNYGYTF. The CDR3 DNA reads TGTGCCTCCGAACGGAACTATGGCTACACCTTC.